This TCR beta chain was captured in a study of post-analysis software for immune sequencing data. Study in general: Disease trajectories encompassed relapsing-remitting, secondary progressive and progressive-relapsing multiple sclerosis.

Study findings and constraints: The F measure placed samples prepared in the same batch into strongly shared clusters. People with multiple sclerosis had a significantly lower normalized Chao1 diversity than controls did. Among four to six TRBV segments more frequent in patients than controls were TRBV5-6, TRBV5-1 and TRBV20-1.

Every TCR beta cDNA library bore unique molecular identifiers. Between about 1 and 10 million T cells gave rise to around 500,000 cDNA molecules. TCRdb used MiXCR to reprocess the PCR reads, holding one entry per CDR3 protein. The data show roughly 730,000 distinct CDR3 sequences, with approximately 30% seen just once and approximately 0.6% held by the top ten. Regarding this clonotype: The antigen is not known.

CDR3 size: 17 residues. V dropped 1 base and J dropped 6; count of bases not matched to a gene: 10. Per the germline V gene, CDR1 is SGHTA and CDR2 is FQGNSA. Sequences were obtained from blood. This TCR was sampled from a girl between 5 and 17 years old with multiple sclerosis. This chain uses TRBV7-2 with TRBJ2-1, with 9 bases fitting TRBD1. In nucleotides, the CDR3 is TGTGCCAGCAGCTTAGAAGTGTTGGGACAGGGATTCAATGAGCAGTTCTTC. Translated, it gives CASSLEVLGQGFNEQFF.